This T cell receptor (beta chain) was profiled in a study of CD8+CD57+ T cells in acquired aplastic anemia. At the level of the study: DNA from sorted CD4+ and CD8+ cells averaged around 3.2 ug.

Study conclusions and caveats: A significant difference in CD8+ Simpson's diversity between patients and controls was not found. Patients and controls had in common twenty-nine CD8+ CDR3 sequences.

The CDR3 loop spans 16 amino acids. Germline V gene lookup returns CDR1 SGHAT and CDR2 FQDESV (reference sequence). All sequencing subjects had displayed CD8+CD57+ cell expansion on flow cytometry. Diagnosis of severe acquired aplastic anemia applied to all patients. This clonotype showed up just once. The antigen is not known. A read error may account for a junction end that differs from germline. Genomic DNA constituted the template upon which TCR beta VDJ and CDR3 profiling was performed. From the reads, TCRdb called clonotypes with MiXCR, one entry per CDR3 protein. The sample has around 430,000 distinct CDR3 sequences, roughly 34% seen once.

This chain links TRBV11-1 with TRBJ1-4, with D maybe TRBD1 (5 bases). The TCR originated in a human donor with aplastic anemia. The sample consisted of sorted CD4+, CD8+, or CD8+CD57+ T cells (not recorded which) from PBMCs. CDR3 sequence (DNA): TGTGCCAGCAGCAACGCCGTCAGGGTAACTAGTGAAAAACTGTTTTTT. Translated, it gives CASSNAVRVTSEKLFF.